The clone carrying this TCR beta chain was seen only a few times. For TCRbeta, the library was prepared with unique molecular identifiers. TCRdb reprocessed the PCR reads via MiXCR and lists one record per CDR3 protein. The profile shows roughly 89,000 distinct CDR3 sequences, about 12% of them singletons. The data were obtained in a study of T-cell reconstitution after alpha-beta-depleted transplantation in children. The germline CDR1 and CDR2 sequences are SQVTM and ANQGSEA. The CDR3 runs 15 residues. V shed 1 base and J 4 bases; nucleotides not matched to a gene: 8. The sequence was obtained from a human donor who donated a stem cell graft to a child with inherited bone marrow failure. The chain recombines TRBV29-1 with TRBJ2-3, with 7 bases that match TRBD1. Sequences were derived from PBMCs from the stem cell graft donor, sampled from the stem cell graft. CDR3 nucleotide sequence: TGCAGCGTTGAAGCCCGACAGGGCCCAGCAGATACGCAGTATTTT. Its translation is CSVEARQGPADTQYF.